This T cell receptor beta chain comes out of a study of blood T cell repertoires in COVID-19. Germline assignment: CDR1 SGDLS and CDR2 YYNGEE. The germline V and J ends were trimmed by 6 bases and 5 bases, with 5 bases remaining between them. The CDR3 length is 10 residues. In the study's own analysis: Reference gene primer amplification yielded estimated nucleated cell counts. The assay was immunoSEQ multiplex PCR, and TCRdb's table has in-frame clones only and misses some. That table gives V, J and clone size, and the DNA gave D and trimming. The sample comprises about 190,000 clones, roughly 82% of which are singletons, and roughly 5.1% rests with the top ten.

Sequenced sample: peripheral blood. This sequence was found in a woman under 40 with acute or convalescent COVID-19. The V call is TRBV9, the J call TRBJ1-2; D not resolved. The CDR3, as DNA: TGTGCCAGCACTCCTTATGGCTACACCTTC. The encoded protein is CASTPYGYTF.